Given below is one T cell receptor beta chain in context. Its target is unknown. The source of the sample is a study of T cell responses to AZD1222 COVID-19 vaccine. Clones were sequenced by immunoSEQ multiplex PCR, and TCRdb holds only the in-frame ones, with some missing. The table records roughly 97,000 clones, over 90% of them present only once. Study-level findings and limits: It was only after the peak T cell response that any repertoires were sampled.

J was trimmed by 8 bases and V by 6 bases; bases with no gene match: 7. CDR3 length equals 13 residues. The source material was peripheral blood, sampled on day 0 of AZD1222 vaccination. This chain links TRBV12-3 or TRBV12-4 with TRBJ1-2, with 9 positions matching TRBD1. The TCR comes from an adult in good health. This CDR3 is CASRYRGLGGYTF. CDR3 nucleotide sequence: TGTGCCAGCAGATACAGGGGGCTCGGGGGCTACACCTTC.